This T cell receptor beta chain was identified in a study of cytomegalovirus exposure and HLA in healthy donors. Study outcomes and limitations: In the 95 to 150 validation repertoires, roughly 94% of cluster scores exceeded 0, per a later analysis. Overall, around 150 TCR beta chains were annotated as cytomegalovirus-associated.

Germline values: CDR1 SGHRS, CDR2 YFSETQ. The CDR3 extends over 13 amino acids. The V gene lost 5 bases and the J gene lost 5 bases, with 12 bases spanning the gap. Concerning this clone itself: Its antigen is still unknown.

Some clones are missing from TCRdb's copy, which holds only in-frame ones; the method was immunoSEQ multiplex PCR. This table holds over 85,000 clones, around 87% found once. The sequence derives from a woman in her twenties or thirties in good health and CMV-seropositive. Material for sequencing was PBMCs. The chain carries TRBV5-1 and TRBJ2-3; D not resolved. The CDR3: CASSLEVLDTQYF. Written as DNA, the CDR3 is TGCGCCAGCAGTTTAGAAGTCTTAGATACGCAGTATTTT.